This T cell receptor beta chain was recovered during a study of cytomegalovirus exposure and HLA in healthy donors. Vbeta (60) and Jbeta (13) primers were used in the PCR. This table comes from immunoSEQ multiplex PCR, and its TCRdb copy is limited to in-frame clones, with some not included. The sample has fewer than 100,000 clones, about 81% seen once; the top ten hold 4.1%. Remarks on this clone: What it binds is not known. Germline is not matched at one junction end, which may reflect a read error.

Germline CDR1 and CDR2: SSHAT and FNYEAQ (reference sequence). This CDR3 has 14 residues. Study-level findings and limits: In a later analysis, common viral pathogens appeared linked to several of the most significant clusters.

The sequence was collected from a woman aged 40-49 years in good health and CMV-seropositive. Material for sequencing was PBMCs. V is TRBV7-7 and J is TRBJ2-5, with D possibly being TRBD1 (7 bases). The DNA for the CDR3 is TGTGCTAGCAGCCTACAGGGGAGGCAAGAGACCCAGTACTTC. The encoded protein is CASSLQGRQETQYF. Using reference TRBV7-7 and TRBJ2-5 for the parts outside the CDR3, the full variable domain is GAGVSQSPRYKVTKRGQDVTLRCDPISSHATLYWYQQALGQGPEFLTYFNYEAQPDKSGLPSDRFSAERPEGSISTLTIQRTEQRDSAMYRCASSLQGRQETQYFGPGTRLLVL.